The 21 T cell receptor beta chains reported below all come from one sample, sequenced in a study of blood T cells in healthy people across ages. Alongside a J-beta primer mix, a sample-barcoded 5' primer served in a second PCR lasting about 6 to 11 cycles. TCRdb re-analysed the 5' RACE reads in MiXCR, keeping a single row per CDR3 protein. Among 1.2 million to 1.5 million distinct CDR3 sequences listed, 40% to 50% were seen once. What was sequenced was blood. These receptors were collected from a woman between 18 and 29 years old in good health.

This clonotype was found a few times. The rearrangement joins TRBV3-1 to TRBJ1-2; 7 nucleotides match TRBD1. V dropped 5 bases and J dropped 9; count of bases not matched to a gene: 9. The CDR3 runs 13 residues. Germline CDR1 is LGHDT and CDR2 is YNNKEL (reference sequence). CDR3 in amino acids: CASSEGTAGRYTF. In DNA, the CDR3 is TGTGCCAGCAGCGAAGGGACAGCCGGCCGCTACACCTTC.

This chain uses TRBV15 with TRBJ2-7, with 8 bases matching TRBD2. Germline assignment: CDR1 LNHNV and CDR2 YYDKDF (reference sequence). The length of the CDR3 is 15 residues. V was pared by 3 bases and J by 1 base, with 5 bases of the junction left unmatched. The CDR3 region is CATSREGLGSYEQYF. CDR3 DNA: TGTGCCACCAGCAGGGAGGGACTAGGATCCTACGAGCAGTACTTC.

This clonotype came up a few times. The chain has TRBV3-1 and TRBJ1-2; perhaps TRBD1 as D (5 bases). The CDR3 is made up of 13 amino acids. Germline values: CDR1 LGHDT, CDR2 YNNKEL (reference sequence). The V and J ends lost 4 bases and 4 bases respectively, with 10 bases between them. Here the CDR3 reads CASSPRAGYGYTF. For the CDR3, the DNA is TGTGCCAGCAGCCCCAGGGCAGGCTATGGCTACACCTTC.

The rearrangement uses TRBV25-1 and TRBJ2-5; TRBD2 is a possible D gene (6 bases). The V gene lost 5 bases and the J gene lost 7 bases, with 14 bases spanning the gap. The CDR3 has 13 residues. CDR1 is MGHDK and CDR2 is SYGVNS in the germline V gene. The CDR3 DNA sequence: TGTGCCAGCAGTCATCCGGGGGACCTGACCCAGTACTTC. Amino acids: CASSHPGDLTQYF.

This clonotype was seen more than once but under ten times. The chain couples TRBV7-9 to TRBJ1-4; D perhaps matches TRBD1 (5 bases). This CDR3 comprises 15 residues. Per the germline V gene, CDR1 is SEHNR and CDR2 is FQNEAQ (reference sequence). Trimming removed 1 base at V and 8 bases at J, with 14 bases between. Here the CDR3 reads CASSLVPGGSEKLFF. The CDR3 DNA reads TGTGCCAGCAGCTTAGTTCCCGGGGGAAGCGAAAAACTGTTTTTT.

V usage is TRBV19 and J usage is TRBJ1-1; the match to TRBD1 covers 7 bases. In germline, CDR1 is LNHDA, CDR2 SQIVND (reference sequence). The CDR3 extends over 13 amino acids. Germline trimming cut 10 bases from V and 5 bases from J; bases unmatched to any gene: 10. In DNA, the CDR3 is TGTGCCACTCGGTCAGGGGGAAGGACTGAAGCTTTCTTT. Its protein is CATRSGGRTEAFF. Using reference TRBV19 and TRBJ1-1 for the parts outside the CDR3, the full variable domain is DGGITQSPKYLFRKEGQNVTLSCEQNLNHDAMYWYRQDPGQGLRLIYYSQIVNDFQKGDIAEGYSVSREKKESFPLTVTSAQKNPTAFYLCATRSGGRTEAFFGQGTRLTVV.

There are a few counts of this clonotype. The chain employs TRBV20-1 and TRBJ1-2; a possible D gene is TRBD1 (6 bases). The CDR3 runs 15 residues. Trimming pared 0 bases from V and 4 bases from J, leaving 15 bases between. From germline, CDR1 is DFQATT and CDR2 SNEGSKA (reference sequence). CDR3 sequence (DNA): TGCAGTGCTAGAGATCCCCCAGGGGTGGTCTATGGCTACACCTTC. Translating it yields CSARDPPGVVYGYTF.

This clonotype occurred a few times. The rearrangement links TRBV4-1 to TRBJ1-1; D gene uncertain. CDR1 is MGHRA, CDR2 YSYEKL, per germline. This CDR3 spans 15 amino acids. V lost 1 base to trimming and J lost 1 base, with 10 bases between them. For the CDR3, the DNA is TGCGCCAGCAGCCAAGTCTCTGGCGGGAACACTGAAGCTTTCTTT. This translates into CASSQVSGGNTEAFF.

The sample holds a few counts of this clonotype. The chain combines TRBV20-1 with TRBJ2-3, with TRBD2 as a possible D gene (6 bases). In germline, CDR1 is DFQATT, CDR2 SNEGSKA (reference sequence). The CDR3 sequence is 17 residues long. With 0 bases removed from V and 1 base from J, the gap between germline ends came to 17 bases. The CDR3 DNA follows: TGCAGTGCTAGAGATTTAGAGATAGCGGTTGGCACAGATACGCAGTATTTT. This codes for CSARDLEIAVGTDTQYF.

V usage is TRBV7-9 and J usage is TRBJ2-1; D could derive from TRBD1 or TRBD2 (7 bases each). The ends were cut back, 1 base at V and 5 bases at J, with 18 bases in the middle. The CDR3 is 17 residues long. CDR1 is SEHNR, CDR2 FQNEAQ, per germline (reference sequence). This CDR3 reads CASSLVMAGGGNNEQFF. In DNA form, the CDR3 reads TGTGCCAGCAGCTTAGTCATGGCAGGGGGGGGAAACAATGAGCAGTTCTTC.

The chain is built from TRBV5-1 and TRBJ2-7; TRBD1 matches 9 bases. After removal of 0 bases from V and 6 bases from J, the junction contained 7 bases not matched to a gene. CDR1 and CDR2 from the germline V gene are SGHRS and YFSETQ. The CDR3 totals 15 residues. CDR3 bases: TGCGCCAGCAGCTTGGAGGGACAGGGACCGGTCGAGCAGTACTTC. Translating gives CASSLEGQGPVEQYF.

The chain is built from TRBV20-1 and TRBJ2-4; D uncertain. The germline V gene has CDR1 DFQATT and CDR2 SNEGSKA (reference sequence). This CDR3 has 14 residues. Trimming took 3 bases from V and 1 from J, leaving 10 bases between them. CDR3 nucleotide sequence: TGCAGTGCTAGGAGGACGGAGGCCAAAAACATTCAGTACTTC. Amino acid sequence: CSARRTEAKNIQYF.

For the CDR3, the DNA is TGTGCCAGCAGTCCCCGCGGGACAGGGAGGCGTAATGAGCAGTTCTTC. Translated, it gives CASSPRGTGRRNEQFF. The chain has TRBV27 and TRBJ2-1; 9 bases fit TRBD1. CDR1 is MNHEY, CDR2 SMNVEV, per germline (reference sequence). With 5 bases clipped from V and 7 bases from J, the junction kept 12 bases outside the gene matches. The CDR3 has 16 residues.

The V call is TRBV6-4, the J call TRBJ2-5; D uncertain. Germline CDR1 reads MRHNA; CDR2 reads SNTAGT. V shed 10 bases and J shed 11 bases, with 20 bases lying between them. The length of the CDR3 is 12 residues. Here the CDR3 DNA reads TGTGCCACGGCAGACCCGTACAATGAGCAGTACTTC. It translates to CATADPYNEQYF.

The chain joins TRBV12-5 to TRBJ2-7; D possibly corresponds to TRBD1 (6 bases). The CDR3 covers 13 residues. Germline V gene sequence: CDR1 LGHNT, CDR2 FRNRAP. V was shortened by 3 bases and J by 3 bases, with 9 bases between the two germline ends. CDR3 sequence (DNA): TGTGCTAGTGGTTTCGGGACATACTACGAGCAGTACTTC. Translation gives CASGFGTYYEQYF.

A few counts support this clonotype. The chain joins TRBV5-6 to TRBJ2-1; D is ambiguous. Germline lookup yields CDR1 SGHDT and CDR2 YYEEEE. Trimming took off 0 bases at V and 7 bases at J, with 11 bases between the two ends. The CDR3 spans 14 residues. CDR3 amino acids: CASSLVARWNEQFF. CDR3 DNA sequence: TGTGCCAGCAGCTTGGTGGCTCGTTGGAATGAGCAGTTCTTC.

The V gene is TRBV12-3 or TRBV12-4, the J gene TRBJ2-7; the D is unclear. Trimming took off 7 bases at V and 6 bases at J, with 13 bases between the two ends. This CDR3 has 12 residues. Here the CDR3 reads CASTSGTGEQYF. The CDR3 DNA reads TGTGCCAGCACCTCGGGCACGGGCGAGCAGTACTTC.

This clonotype has only a few counts. The chain is built from TRBV24-1 and TRBJ2-1, with TRBD1 matching 7 bases. The junction had 10 bases not matched to a gene; V was cut back by 5 bases and J by 4 bases. The CDR3 is 16 amino acids. Germline CDR1 reads KGHDR; CDR2 reads SFDVKD. DNA for the CDR3: TGTGCCACCAGTGGCGTTAGGCAGGGGGATTACAATGAGCAGTTCTTC. As protein: CATSGVRQGDYNEQFF.

The gene calls are TRBV20-1 and TRBJ2-1, with D hard to call. The CDR3 has 15 amino acids. Germline V CDR1 and CDR2: DFQATT, SNEGSKA (reference sequence). V lost 8 bases, J lost 0 bases, and 17 bases lay in between. The CDR3 protein is CSHIPAVTSYNEQFF. In DNA form, the CDR3 reads TGCAGTCATATACCGGCCGTCACCTCCTACAATGAGCAGTTCTTC.

This clonotype was found once. This chain joins TRBV12-3 or TRBV12-4 and TRBJ2-3, with D tentatively TRBD1 (7 bases). V lost 5 bases, J lost 10 bases, and 16 bases lay in between. CDR3 size: 13 residues. The CDR3 is CASSTGSQGAQYF. CDR3 DNA: TGTGCCAGCAGTACCGGGAGTCAGGGGGCGCAGTATTTT.

The V gene is TRBV20-1, the J gene TRBJ1-4; unclear D gene. V was clipped by 6 bases and J by 1 base, with 9 bases between them. The CDR3 totals 13 residues. The V gene's germline CDR1 is DFQATT and CDR2 SNEGSKA (reference sequence). The CDR3 DNA is TGCAGTGCCCGGCCCGTAACTAATGAAAAACTGTTTTTT. It encodes CSARPVTNEKLFF.